This T cell receptor (beta chain) was retrieved from a study of shared clonotypes between healthy human individuals. General study points: Between a few donors, naive CD4 clonotypes were shared at a level of around 5.2%. It was anticipated that sequencing depth would influence how many clonotypes donors shared. Represented diversity (both genetic and exposure-history) was limited by the small number of donors.

CDR3 length: 14 amino acids. Germline CDR1 reads MDHEN; CDR2 reads SYDVKM. V shed 6 bases and J 7 bases; nucleotides not matched to a gene: 9. Comment on this clone: Its antigen is undetermined.

Sorted-subset replicate PCR reactions were performed with 150 to 200 ng DNA, corresponding to roughly 30,000 T cell genomes. Assay used: immunoSEQ multiplex PCR; TCRdb lists only in-frame clones, some missing. The profile shows some 2,400,000 clones, 90% to 97% of them singletons. Sequencing was carried out using naive CD4+ T cells sorted from blood. Subset of the sample: CD45RA+ positively selected. This chain joins TRBV28 and TRBJ1-5; TRBD1 aligns across 7 bases. This TCR was recovered from a young man in good health. CDR3 sequence (DNA): TGTGCCAGCAGAGCAGGGGGTCAGGGACAGCCCCAGCATTTT. Amino acids: CASRAGGQGQPQHF. The full variable domain, rest sourced from reference TRBV28 and TRBJ1-5, is DVKVTQSSRYLVKRTGEKVFLECVQDMDHENMFWYRQDPGLGLRLIYFSYDVKMKEKGDIPEGYSVSREKKERFSLILESASTNQTSMYLCASRAGGQGQPQHFGDGTRLSIL.